These T cell receptor beta chains were read from a single sample in a study of blood T cell repertoires in COVID-19. The assay was immunoSEQ multiplex PCR, and TCRdb's table has in-frame clones only and misses some. The sample shows 110,000 to 150,000 clones, about nine tenths of them seen only once. The specimen was peripheral blood. The source is a woman over 75 with acute or convalescent COVID-19. Both conserved end residues are part of each CDR3. Fields, in order: D gene, clone size, J gene, V gene, CDR3 DNA, CDR3 protein. The D gene is left open where the match is weak. Clone size, where shown, is once, few, many, or a class for clones that have expanded.

TRBD2 NA TRBJ2-5 TRBV7-9 TGTGCCAGCAGCTCGACCGGGGGGAGGGGAGAGACCCAGTACTTC CASSSTGGRGETQYF
NA NA TRBJ1-6 TRBV7-9 TGTGCCAGCAGCTTAGAGGCCAGGCGATCACCCCTCCACTTT CASSLEARRSPLHF
TRBD1 NA TRBJ1-4 TRBV28 TGTGCCAGCAGTCCCAGGGGGCATGAAAAACTGTTTTTT CASSPRGHEKLFF
TRBD1 NA TRBJ1-2 TRBV2 TGTGCCAGCATCTCATGGGGACGTCCGGACAGGCTATACTATGGCTACACCTTC CASISWGRPDRLYYGYTF
TRBD1 NA TRBJ1-2 TRBV24-1 TGTGCCACCAGTGAAGCCCGGGGACAGGGGAAAGGTGGCTACACCTTC CATSEARGQGKGGYTF
TRBD1 NA TRBJ2-3 TRBV10-3 TGTGCCATCAGCGATCTCCCCGACAGGGGGAGAGCAGATACGCAGTATTTT CAISDLPDRGRADTQYF
TRBD1 once TRBJ1-4 TRBV11-2 TGTGCCAGCAGCTTTGCGGGACAGACTAATGAAAAACTGTTTTTT CASSFAGQTNEKLFF
NA few TRBJ2-7 TRBV7-3 TGTGCCAGCAGCTCAGCAGGGTGGGGCGAGCAGTACTTC CASSSAGWGEQYF
NA NA TRBJ1-4 TRBV5-1 TGCGCCAGCAGCTTGGGGGCGTCCTTGACAGGCCGGGATAATGAAAAACTGTTTTTT CASSLGASLTGRDNEKLFF
NA NA TRBJ1-1 TRBV18 TGTGCCAGCTCACTTTTCAGGGTGGAGAGCACTGAAGCTTTCTTT CASSLFRVESTEAFF
TRBD1 NA TRBJ1-3 TRBV5-1 TGCGCCAGCAGCTTGGGACAGGGAATGGGAAACACCATATATTTT CASSLGQGMGNTIYF
NA NA TRBJ2-2 TRBV27 TGTGCCAGCAGTTCCCGACACCGACCGAACACCGGGGAGCTGTTTTTT CASSSRHRPNTGELFF
NA NA TRBJ1-5 TRBV21-1 TGTGCCAGCAGCAAAGAGAGGTGGAGGAGGGATCAGCCCCAGCATTTT CASSKERWRRDQPQHF
TRBD2 NA TRBJ2-3 TRBV28 TGTGCCAGCAGTTTATGGGGGACTAGCGCCACAGATACGCAGTATTTT CASSLWGTSATDTQYF
NA NA TRBJ1-2 TRBV3-1/TRBV3-2 TGTGCCAGCAATAACAGGGCTGCTGGCTACACCTTC CASNNRAAGYTF
TRBD1 NA TRBJ1-2 TRBV4-3 TGCGCCAGCAGCCTGGGACAGAACTATGGCTACACCTTC CASSLGQNYGYTF
TRBD1 NA TRBJ1-6 TRBV27 TGTGCCAGCAGTCCAGGGACAGGGGGCCTATATAATTCACCCCTCCACTTT CASSPGTGGLYNSPLHF
NA NA TRBJ2-5 TRBV6-2/TRBV6-3 TGTGCCAGCAGCAGGGACAATCAAGAGACCCAGTACTTC CASSRDNQETQYF
NA NA TRBJ1-2 TRBV6-5 TGTGCCAGCAGCACGGGGGGGATCGGCTACACCTTC CASSTGGIGYTF
NA NA TRBJ1-2 TRBV5-1 TGCGCCAGCAGCTTGGGATGGCAGGGCCCTAACTATGGCTACACCTTC CASSLGWQGPNYGYTF
NA NA TRBJ2-1 TRBV5-6 TGTGCCAGCACCCTCCTCGGGGGGCCGGGGCCTACCTACAATGAGCAGTTCTTC CASTLLGGPGPTYNEQFF
NA NA TRBJ1-3 TRBV7-6 TGTGCCAGCAGTTTAGGAGGTGGAAACACCATATATTTT CASSLGGGNTIYF
NA NA TRBJ1-6 TRBV27 TGTGCCAGCAGTTTCTCCACCCTTACCGGCGGAGTCCGTTCACCCCTCCACTTT CASSFSTLTGGVRSPLHF
TRBD1 once TRBJ1-4 TRBV7-9 TGTGCCAGCTCCGGACAGGCTAATGAAAAACTGTTTTTT CASSGQANEKLFF
NA NA TRBJ1-5 TRBV6-5 TGTGCCAGCCTCCCCGCGGGGAGGGGGCCCCAGCATTTT CASLPAGRGPQHF
TRBD1 NA TRBJ1-6 TRBV5-1 TGCGCCAGCAGCTTGGGACAGGGTTGGGCCCTCCACTTT CASSLGQGWALHF